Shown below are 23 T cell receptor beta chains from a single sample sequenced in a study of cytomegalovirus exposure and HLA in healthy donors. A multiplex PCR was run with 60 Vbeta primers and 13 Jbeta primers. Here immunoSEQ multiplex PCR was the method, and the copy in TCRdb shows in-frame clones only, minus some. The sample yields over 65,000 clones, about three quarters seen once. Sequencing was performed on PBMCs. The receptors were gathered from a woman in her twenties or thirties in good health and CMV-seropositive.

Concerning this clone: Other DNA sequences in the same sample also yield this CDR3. The CDR3 bases are TGCAGCGTTGGTTTAAGGGGGACCGACTACGAGCAGTACTTC. Amino acids: CSVGLRGTDYEQYF. V usage is TRBV29-1 and J usage is TRBJ2-7; the D gene is possibly TRBD1 (6 bases). The CDR3 covers 14 residues. V was shortened by 4 bases and J by 3 bases, with 16 bases between the two germline ends. The germline V gene has CDR1 SQVTM and CDR2 ANQGSEA.

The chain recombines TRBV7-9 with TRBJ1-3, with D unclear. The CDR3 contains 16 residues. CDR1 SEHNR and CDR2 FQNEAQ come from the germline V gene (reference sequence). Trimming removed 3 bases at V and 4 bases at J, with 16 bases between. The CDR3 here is CASSFGRIYPGNTIYF. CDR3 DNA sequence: TGTGCCAGCAGCTTTGGCAGGATTTACCCAGGAAACACCATATATTTT.

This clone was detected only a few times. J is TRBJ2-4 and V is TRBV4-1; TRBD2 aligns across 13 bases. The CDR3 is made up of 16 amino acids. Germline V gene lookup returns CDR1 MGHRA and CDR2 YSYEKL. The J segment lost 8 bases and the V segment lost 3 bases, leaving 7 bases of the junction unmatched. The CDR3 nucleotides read TGCGCCAGCAGCCACACTAGCGGGAGGGGAGGGGACATTCAGTACTTC. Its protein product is CASSHTSGRGGDIQYF.

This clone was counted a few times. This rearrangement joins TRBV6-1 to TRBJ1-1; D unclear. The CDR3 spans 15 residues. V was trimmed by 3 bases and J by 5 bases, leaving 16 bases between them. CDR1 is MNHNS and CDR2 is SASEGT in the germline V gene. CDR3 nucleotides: TGTGCCAGCAGTGACCGTCTACTAATGGGTACTGAAGCTTTCTTT. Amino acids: CASSDRLLMGTEAFF.

The CDR3 DNA follows: TGTGCCAGCAGTATACAGGGGAGCTCTGGAAACACCATATATTTT. Its protein is CASSIQGSSGNTIYF. The V call is TRBV28, the J call TRBJ1-3; 7 nucleotides line up with TRBD1. The J segment lost 0 bases and the V segment lost 5 bases, leaving 4 bases of the junction unmatched. Germline V gene data show CDR1 as MDHEN and CDR2 as SYDVKM. This CDR3 region has 15 residues.

The CDR3 coding sequence is TGTGCCAGCAGTGAAGATCCCGCGCCCTATGGCTACACCTTC. Protein: CASSEDPAPYGYTF. The chain links TRBV2 to TRBJ1-2; D ambiguous. The germline V and J ends were trimmed by 1 base and 4 bases, with 10 bases remaining between them. Germline V gene data show CDR1 as SNHLY and CDR2 as FYNNEI. The CDR3 length is 14 residues.

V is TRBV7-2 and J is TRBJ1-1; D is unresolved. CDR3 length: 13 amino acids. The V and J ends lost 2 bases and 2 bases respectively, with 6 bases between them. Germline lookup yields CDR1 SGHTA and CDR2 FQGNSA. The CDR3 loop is CASSLISNTEAFF. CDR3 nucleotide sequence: TGTGCCAGCAGCTTAATCTCCAACACTGAAGCTTTCTTT.

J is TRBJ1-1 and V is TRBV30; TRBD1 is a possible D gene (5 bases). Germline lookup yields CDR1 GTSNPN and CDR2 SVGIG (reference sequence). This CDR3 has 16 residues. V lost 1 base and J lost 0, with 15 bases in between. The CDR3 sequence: CAWSAGGWGMNTEAFF. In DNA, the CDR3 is TGTGCCTGGAGTGCCGGGGGGTGGGGCATGAACACTGAAGCTTTCTTT.

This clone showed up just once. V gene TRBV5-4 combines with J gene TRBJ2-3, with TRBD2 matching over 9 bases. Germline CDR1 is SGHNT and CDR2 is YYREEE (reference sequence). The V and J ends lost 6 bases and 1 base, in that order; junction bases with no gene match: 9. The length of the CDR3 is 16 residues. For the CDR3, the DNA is TGTGCCAGCATGCGGGAGGGCGGAGGACGCACAGATACGCAGTATTTT. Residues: CASMREGGGRTDTQYF.

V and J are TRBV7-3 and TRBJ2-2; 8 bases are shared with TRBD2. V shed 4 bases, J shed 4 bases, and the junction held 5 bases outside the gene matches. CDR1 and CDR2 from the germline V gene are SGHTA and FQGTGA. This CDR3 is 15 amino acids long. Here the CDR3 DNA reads TGTGCCAGCAGCTCTTTAGCGGGGAGCACCGGGGAGCTGTTTTTT. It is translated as CASSSLAGSTGELFF.

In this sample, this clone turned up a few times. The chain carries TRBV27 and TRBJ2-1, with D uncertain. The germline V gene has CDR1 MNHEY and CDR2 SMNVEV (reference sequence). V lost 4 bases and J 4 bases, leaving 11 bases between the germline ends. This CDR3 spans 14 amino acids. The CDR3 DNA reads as TGTGCCAGCAGTTCACCCTCCAGATACAATGAGCAGTTCTTC. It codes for CASSSPSRYNEQFF.

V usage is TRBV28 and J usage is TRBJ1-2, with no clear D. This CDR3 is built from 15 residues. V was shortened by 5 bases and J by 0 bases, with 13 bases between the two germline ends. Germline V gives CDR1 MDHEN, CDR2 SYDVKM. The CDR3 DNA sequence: TGTGCCAGCAGTACACTAAGTGAGACTAACTATGGCTACACCTTC. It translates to CASSTLSETNYGYTF.

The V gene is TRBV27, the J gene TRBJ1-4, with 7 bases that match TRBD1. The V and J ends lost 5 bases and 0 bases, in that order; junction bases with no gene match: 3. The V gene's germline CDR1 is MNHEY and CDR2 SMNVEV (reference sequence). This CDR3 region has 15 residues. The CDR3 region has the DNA TGTGCCAGCAGTGGGACAGCTGCAACTAATGAAAAACTGTTTTTT. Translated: CASSGTAATNEKLFF. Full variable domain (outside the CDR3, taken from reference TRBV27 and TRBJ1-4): EAQVTQNPRYLITVTGKKLTVTCSQNMNHEYMSWYRQDPGLGLRQIYYSMNVEVTDKGDVPEGYKVSRKEKRNFPLILESPSPNQTSLYFCASSGTAATNEKLFFGSGTQLSVL.

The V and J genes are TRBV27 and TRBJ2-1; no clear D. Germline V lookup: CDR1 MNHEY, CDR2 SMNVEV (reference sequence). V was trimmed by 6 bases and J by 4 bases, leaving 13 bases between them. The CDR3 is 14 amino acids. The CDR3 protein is CASRELYGYNEQFF. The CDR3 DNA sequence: TGTGCCAGCAGAGAATTATACGGTTACAATGAGCAGTTCTTC.

This chain's CDR3 is CASSLEWGLAGGEQFF. CDR3 bases: TGTGCCAGCAGCTTAGAGTGGGGACTAGCGGGAGGTGAGCAGTTCTTC. V usage is TRBV11-2 and J usage is TRBJ2-1; 15 bases agree with TRBD2. V gave up 0 bases and J gave up 9 bases; unmatched junction bases: 3. This CDR3 is 16 amino acids long. Germline assignment: CDR1 SGHAT and CDR2 FQNNGV. The full variable domain, completed using reference TRBV11-2 and TRBJ2-1, is EAGVAQSPRYKIIEKRQSVAFWCNPISGHATLYWYQQILGQGPKLLIQFQNNGVVDDSQLPKDRFSAERLKGVDSTLKIQPAKLEDSAVYLCASSLEWGLAGGEQFFGPGTRLTVL.

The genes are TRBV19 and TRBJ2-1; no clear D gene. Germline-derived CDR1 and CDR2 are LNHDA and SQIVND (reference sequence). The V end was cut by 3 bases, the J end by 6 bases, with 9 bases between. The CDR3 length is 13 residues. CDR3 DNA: TGTGCCAGTAGTATTTCGGCTAGCAATGAGCAGTTCTTC. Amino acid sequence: CASSISASNEQFF.

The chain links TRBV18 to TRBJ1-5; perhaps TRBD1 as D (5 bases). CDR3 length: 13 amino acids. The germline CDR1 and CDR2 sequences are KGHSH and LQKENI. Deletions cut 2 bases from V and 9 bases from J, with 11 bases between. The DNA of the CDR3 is TGTGCCAGCTCACCAAGCAGGACACGGCCCCAGCATTTT. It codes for CASSPSRTRPQHF.

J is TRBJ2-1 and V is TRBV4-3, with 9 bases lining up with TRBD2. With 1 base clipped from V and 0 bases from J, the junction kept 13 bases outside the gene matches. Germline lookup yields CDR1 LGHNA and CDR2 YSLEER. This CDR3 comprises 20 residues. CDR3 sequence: CASSQGDGREGRSSYNEQFF. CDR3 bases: TGCGCCAGCAGCCAAGGTGATGGGCGGGAGGGCCGAAGCTCCTACAATGAGCAGTTCTTC.

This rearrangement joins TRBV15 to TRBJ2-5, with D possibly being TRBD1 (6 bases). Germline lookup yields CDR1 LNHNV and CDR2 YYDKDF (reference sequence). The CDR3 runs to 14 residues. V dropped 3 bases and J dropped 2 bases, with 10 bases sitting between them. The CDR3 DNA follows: TGTGCCACCAGCAGCGGACAGACACAAGAGACCCAGTACTTC. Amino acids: CATSSGQTQETQYF.

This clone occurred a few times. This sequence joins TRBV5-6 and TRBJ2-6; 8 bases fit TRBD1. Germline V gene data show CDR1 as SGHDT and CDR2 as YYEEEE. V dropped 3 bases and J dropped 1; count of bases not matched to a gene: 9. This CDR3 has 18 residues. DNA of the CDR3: TGTGCCAGCAGCTCCGACGACAGGGGAATATCTGGGGCCAACGTCCTGACTTTC. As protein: CASSSDDRGISGANVLTF.

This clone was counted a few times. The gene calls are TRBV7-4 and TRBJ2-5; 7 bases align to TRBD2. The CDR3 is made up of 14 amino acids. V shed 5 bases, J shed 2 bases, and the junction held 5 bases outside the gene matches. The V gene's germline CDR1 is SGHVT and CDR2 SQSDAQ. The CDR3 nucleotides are TGTGCCAGCAGCCCTCGGACTAGACAAGAGACCCAGTACTTC. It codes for CASSPRTRQETQYF.

This CDR3 is CASSRDDRNYGYTF. For the CDR3, the DNA is TGTGCCAGCAGCCGCGATGACAGGAACTATGGCTACACCTTC. The chain is built from TRBV7-9 and TRBJ1-2; tentatively, D is TRBD1 (6 bases). The CDR3 covers 14 residues. Trimming removed 5 bases at V and 2 bases at J, with 12 bases between. Germline CDR1 and CDR2: SEHNR and FQNEAQ (reference sequence). Combining the CDR3 with reference TRBV7-9 and TRBJ1-2 gives the whole variable domain DTGVSQNPRHKITKRGQNVTFRCDPISEHNRLYWYRQTLGQGPEFLTYFQNEAQLEKSRLLSDRFSAERPKGSFSTLEIQRTEQGDSAMYLCASSRDDRNYGYTFGSGTRLTVV.

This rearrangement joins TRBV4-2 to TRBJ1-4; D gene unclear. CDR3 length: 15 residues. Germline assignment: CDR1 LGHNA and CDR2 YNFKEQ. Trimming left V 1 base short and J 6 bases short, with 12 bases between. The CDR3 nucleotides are TGTGCCAGCAGCCAAGGCGGGGAGGAATATGAAAAACTGTTTTTT. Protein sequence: CASSQGGEEYEKLFF.